The clone carrying this T cell receptor (beta chain) has at least ten counts. The antigen remains unidentified. Around 9.9 ml of fresh blood yielded the PBMCs by density gradient. The data were taken from a study of Graves' ophthalmopathy and Graves' hyperthyroidism. Study-level results: Most expanded thyroid clonotypes above 0.001 frequency also appeared in blood.

The CDR3 covers 16 residues. Germline CDR1 reads MNHNS; CDR2 reads SASEGT. Trimming cost V 2 bases and J 4 bases; bases outside gene matches: 8. The authors amplified TCR beta CDR3 regions, and they did so from RNA transcripts for repertoire sequencing. First-round RT-PCR employed HTBI primers, with a second-round multiplex PCR after it. TCRdb used MiXCR to reprocess the multiplex PCR reads, holding one entry per CDR3 protein. In the table there are over 450,000 distinct CDR3 sequences, approximately 14% of which are singletons. The source is a woman in her twenties or thirties with Graves' ophthalmopathy. The sample comprised blood. V and J are TRBV6-1 and TRBJ1-2; 9 bases line up with TRBD1. The CDR3 DNA follows: TGTGCCAGCAGTGAATTGGGGACAGGGACGAGCTATGGCTACACCTTC. Its protein is CASSELGTGTSYGYTF.